This record concerns one T cell receptor beta chain sequence. Antigen specificity is unknown. TCRdb re-analysed the reads in MiXCR, keeping a single row per CDR3 protein. Among roughly 350,000 distinct CDR3 sequences, about a third were seen once, and the ten largest hold approximately 13%. The V and J ends lost 6 bases and 7 bases, in that order; junction bases with no gene match: 6. The CDR3 is 14 residues long. Germline V lookup: CDR1 SGHTA, CDR2 FQGNSA. The data derive from a study of T cell repertoires in cytomegalovirus infection. At the level of the study: Peptides in the study included HLA-C-restricted and HLA-B-restricted CMV epitopes. The public TCR beta signatures pointed to both CMV infection and matching HLA type. Study-level results: CMV carriers having the relevant HLA were flagged by cumulative public TCR beta family frequency.

The clonotype comes from a human donor in good health (CMV status not recorded). Some clones in this sample may be carry-over from other donors' samples. The rearrangement joins TRBV7-2 to TRBJ1-4, with TRBD1 matching 9 bases. Sequenced material: cultured PBMCs, taken from culture after CMV antigen stimulation. In nucleotides, the CDR3 is TGTGCCAGCAGACCGGGACAGGGAAGTGAAAAACTGTTTTTT. This sequence encodes CASRPGQGSEKLFF.